This TCR beta chain was identified in a study of blood T cell repertoires in COVID-19. Study overall: Sites across the United States, Italy and Spain contributed samples from acute and convalescent COVID-19. PBMCs, B-cell-depleted T cells, or T cells provided the cDNA or gDNA that made up the material.

In the authors' workflow: Reference gene primer amplification gave nucleated cell count estimates. Profiled with immunoSEQ multiplex PCR; TCRdb holds only in-frame clones, not every one. Clonal size and the V and J genes are those of that table, whereas D and trimming came from the DNA. The data contain tens of thousands of clones, approximately 76% of them seen just once; the ten biggest clones take up about a sixth. V gave up 4 bases and J gave up 5 bases, with 5 bases separating them. The CDR3 is 11 residues long. The sequenced sample was peripheral blood. The source is a man in his 70s with active or convalescent COVID-19. J is TRBJ2-5 and V is TRBV12-3 or TRBV12-4; D remains unclear. The CDR3 loop reads CASSWAETQYF. In DNA form, the CDR3 reads TGTGCCAGCAGTTGGGCGGAGACCCAGTACTTC.